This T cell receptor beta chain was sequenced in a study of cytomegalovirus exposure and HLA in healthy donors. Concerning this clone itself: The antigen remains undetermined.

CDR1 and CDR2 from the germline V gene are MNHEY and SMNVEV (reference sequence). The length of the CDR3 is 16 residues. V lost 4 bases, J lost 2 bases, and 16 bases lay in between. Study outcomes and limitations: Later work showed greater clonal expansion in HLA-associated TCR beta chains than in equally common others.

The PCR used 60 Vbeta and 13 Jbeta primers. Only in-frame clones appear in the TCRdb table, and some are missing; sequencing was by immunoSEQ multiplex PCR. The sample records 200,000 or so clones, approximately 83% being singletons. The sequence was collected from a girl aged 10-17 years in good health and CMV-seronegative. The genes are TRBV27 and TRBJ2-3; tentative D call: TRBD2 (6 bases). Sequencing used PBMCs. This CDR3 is CASSSRPGGPTDTQYF. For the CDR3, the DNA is TGTGCCAGCAGTTCGCGACCCGGAGGGCCCACAGATACGCAGTATTTT.